This record covers a single TCR beta chain. The antigen is not known. The PCR had 60 Vbeta and 13 Jbeta primers. Assay used: immunoSEQ multiplex PCR; TCRdb lists only in-frame clones, some missing. Of about 110,000 clones listed, around three quarters were seen once; the top ten hold approximately 2.8%. This sample is part of a study of cytomegalovirus exposure and HLA in healthy donors. Whole-study context: Around 190 million T cells yielded approximately 100 million unique TCR beta sequences, as an earlier analysis found. Of all 400 or so donors who were genotyped, 75% to 85% belonged to the Caucasian-associated ancestry cluster.

Study results and limitations: A later analysis reportedly identified an Asian-associated ancestry cluster as carrying fewer N-insertions than the approximately 640-donor mean.

The germline gives CDR1 SGHTA, CDR2 FQGNSA. The CDR3 is 14 amino acids. V was clipped by 3 bases and J by 2 bases; unmatched bases: 3. This TCR was sampled from a woman aged 40 to 49 in good health and CMV-seronegative. The specimen was PBMCs. V gene TRBV7-2 combines with J gene TRBJ2-5, with 7 bases identical to TRBD2. DNA of the CDR3: TGTGCCAGCAGCTTTGGCGGGAGACAAGAGACCCAGTACTTC. Encoded protein: CASSFGGRQETQYF.